The 13 T cell receptor beta chains presented below share a single source sample, sequenced in a study of T cell repertoires in cytomegalovirus infection. No antigen is known for these receptors. MiXCR, applied by TCRdb to the reads, yields one record per CDR3 protein. The sample includes 570,000 or so distinct CDR3 sequences, under 45% of them seen just once. The sequencing here drew on cultured PBMCs, taken from culture after CMV antigen stimulation. The origin of the receptors is a human donor in good health (CMV status not recorded). Some clones in this sample may be carry-over from other donors' samples.

This chain connects TRBV19 to TRBJ2-2; D is perhaps TRBD2 (5 bases). Trimming stripped 6 bases from V and 6 bases from J, with 8 bases between. The CDR3 runs 12 residues. In germline, CDR1 is LNHDA, CDR2 SQIVND (reference sequence). CDR3 nucleotides: TGTGCCAGTAGGGACTTCCCCGGGGAGCTGTTTTTT. It is translated as CASRDFPGELFF.

The chain employs TRBV7-9 and TRBJ2-1; maybe TRBD1 (6 bases). This CDR3 is built from 16 residues. Germline V gene data show CDR1 as SEHNR and CDR2 as FQNEAQ (reference sequence). V was shortened by 5 bases and J by 8 bases, with 22 bases between the two germline ends. In DNA form, the CDR3 reads TGTGCCAGCAGCAAGACGACAGGTCTACTAGGGGATGAGCAGTTCTTC. Translated: CASSKTTGLLGDEQFF.

This clonotype was counted between two and nine times. The chain recombines TRBV12-3 or TRBV12-4 with TRBJ1-1; possibly TRBD1 for D (5 bases). This CDR3 is 14 amino acids long. V dropped 7 bases and J dropped 1 base, with 13 bases sitting between them. CDR3 sequence (DNA): TGTGCCAGCACCGACCTACAGGCGAACACTGAAGCTTTCTTT. Its protein product is CASTDLQANTEAFF.

This clonotype has only a few counts. This sequence joins TRBV11-2 and TRBJ2-2; D possibly corresponds to TRBD2 (5 bases). This CDR3 has 14 residues. Per the germline V gene, CDR1 is SGHAT and CDR2 is FQNNGV. Trimming cost V 0 bases and J 7 bases, with 9 bases left between them. The CDR3 reads CASSLDRRNGELFF. The CDR3 DNA is TGTGCCAGCAGCTTAGATCGGAGGAACGGGGAGCTGTTTTTT.

The table lists this clonotype with a few counts. The V gene is TRBV6-6, the J gene TRBJ1-2; D gene unclear. The CDR3 is 16 residues long. V lost 6 bases to trimming and J lost 1 base, with 18 bases between them. The germline gives CDR1 MNHNY, CDR2 SVGAGI (reference sequence). This chain's CDR3 is CASRDLRVNDNYGYTF. DNA of the CDR3: TGTGCCAGCAGGGATCTTCGGGTCAATGATAACTATGGCTACACCTTC.

The chain has TRBV19 and TRBJ2-1; TRBD2 matches at 8 bases. V shed 0 bases, J shed 7 bases, and the junction held 5 bases outside the gene matches. The CDR3 totals 15 residues. Germline V gives CDR1 LNHDA, CDR2 SQIVND (reference sequence). CDR3 sequence (DNA): TGTGCCAGTAGTATAGATCAGCGGGAGTGGAATGAGCAGTTCTTC. Its protein product is CASSIDQREWNEQFF.

The chain links TRBV10-3 to TRBJ1-1, with D possibly TRBD1 on 6 matching bases. Looked up from germline, CDR1 is ENHRY and CDR2 is SYGVKD. V lost 3 bases and J lost 1, with 9 bases in between. The CDR3 consists of 14 residues. Here the CDR3 reads CAISEGQRNTEAFF. As DNA, the CDR3 is TGTGCCATCAGTGAAGGACAGAGGAACACTGAAGCTTTCTTT.

This clonotype was picked up a small number of times. The V and J genes are TRBV7-2 and TRBJ2-2; D is unresolved. The CDR3 is made up of 13 amino acids. CDR1 and CDR2 (germline): SGHTA, FQGNSA. Trimming stripped 9 bases from V and 0 bases from J, with 8 bases between. CDR3 coding DNA: TGTGCCAGGGGGTTTTCGAACACCGGGGAGCTGTTTTTT. Translated: CARGFSNTGELFF.

A few counts support this clonotype. This rearrangement joins TRBV6-6 to TRBJ1-2; 7 nucleotides align to TRBD1. The CDR3 covers 14 residues. Germline CDR1 is MNHNY and CDR2 is SVGAGI (reference sequence). The trim removed 4 bases at V and 8 bases at J, leaving 10 bases unmatched. The CDR3 nucleotides are TGTGCCAGCAGTTCACTACCCGGGACAGCCGGCTACACCTTC. This codes for CASSSLPGTAGYTF.

The J gene is TRBJ2-3, the V gene TRBV6-2 or TRBV6-3; 9 bases match TRBD2. The V segment lost 6 bases and the J segment 6 bases; nucleotides outside the gene matches: 10. The CDR3 has 15 amino acids. Germline-derived CDR1 and CDR2 are MNHEY and SVGEGT. The CDR3 region is CASRTPRSGGDTQYF. The CDR3 DNA follows: TGTGCCAGCAGAACTCCTCGAAGCGGGGGGGATACGCAGTATTTT.

The rearrangement uses TRBV6-6 and TRBJ2-3; D is possibly TRBD2 (6 bases). V lost 5 bases and J 4 bases, leaving 16 bases between the germline ends. CDR1 and CDR2 (germline): MNHNY, SVGAGI (reference sequence). The CDR3 runs to 15 residues. Here the CDR3 reads CASSRREIGADTQYF. CDR3 coding DNA: TGTGCCAGCAGTCGCCGGGAGATCGGGGCAGATACGCAGTATTTT.

The V and J genes are TRBV27 and TRBJ2-4, with D unclear. Trimming removed 4 bases from V and 5 bases from J, with 9 bases in between. Germline V gene sequence: CDR1 MNHEY, CDR2 SMNVEV (reference sequence). This CDR3 is built from 13 residues. Written as DNA, the CDR3 is TGTGCCAGCAGTTCCGGTCTTCAAAACATTCAGTACTTC. Its translation: CASSSGLQNIQYF.

This clonotype was detected a few times. The V and J genes are TRBV20-1 and TRBJ2-3; TRBD2 matches 9 bases. CDR1 is DFQATT, CDR2 SNEGSKA, per germline (reference sequence). CDR3 length: 15 residues. Losses at the gene ends were 1 base for V and 4 bases for J; bases not matched to a gene: 6. The CDR3 sequence is CSARVAGGAPDTQYF. The CDR3 DNA sequence: TGCAGTGCTAGAGTTGCGGGGGGGGCCCCAGATACGCAGTATTTT.